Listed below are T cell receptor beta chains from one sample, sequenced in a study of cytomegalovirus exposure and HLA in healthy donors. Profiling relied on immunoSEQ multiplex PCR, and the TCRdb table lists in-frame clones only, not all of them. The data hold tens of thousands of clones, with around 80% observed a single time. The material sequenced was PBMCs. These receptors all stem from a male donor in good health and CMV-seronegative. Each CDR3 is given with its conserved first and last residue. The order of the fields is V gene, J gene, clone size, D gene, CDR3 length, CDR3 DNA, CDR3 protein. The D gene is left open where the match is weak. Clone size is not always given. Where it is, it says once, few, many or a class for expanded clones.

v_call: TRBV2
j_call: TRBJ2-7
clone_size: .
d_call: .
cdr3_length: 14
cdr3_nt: TGTGCCAGCAGTTGGGGCAGGGCCCTCTACGAGCAGTACTTC
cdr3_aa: CASSWGRALYEQYF

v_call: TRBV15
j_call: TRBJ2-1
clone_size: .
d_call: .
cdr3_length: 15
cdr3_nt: TGTGCCACCGGAGCGGAGGGGTGGTCCTACAATGAGCAGTTCTTC
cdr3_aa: CATGAEGWSYNEQFF

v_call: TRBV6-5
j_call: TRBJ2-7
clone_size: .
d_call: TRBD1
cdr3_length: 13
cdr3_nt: TGTGCCAGCAGGGGGGACAGGGTTCACGAGCAGTACTTC
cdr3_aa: CASRGDRVHEQYF

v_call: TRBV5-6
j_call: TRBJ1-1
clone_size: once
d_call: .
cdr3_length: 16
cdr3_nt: TGTGCCAGCAGCTTGATCATCTTCAGGGAGGACGCTGAAGCTTTCTTT
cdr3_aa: CASSLIIFREDAEAFF

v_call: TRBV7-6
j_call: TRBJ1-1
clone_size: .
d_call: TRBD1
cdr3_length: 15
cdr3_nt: TGTGCCAGCAGCTTAGGGGCAGGGGGGAACACTGAAGCTTTCTTT
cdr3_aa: CASSLGAGGNTEAFF

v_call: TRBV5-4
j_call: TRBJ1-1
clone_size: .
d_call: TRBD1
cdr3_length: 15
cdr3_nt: TGTGCCAGCAGCCTGGACAGGGGGAGGGACACTGAAGCTTTCTTT
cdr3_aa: CASSLDRGRDTEAFF

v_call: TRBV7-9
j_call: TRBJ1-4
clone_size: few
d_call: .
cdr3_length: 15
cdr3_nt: TGTGCCAGCAGCTTAGCATCCCGTCCGAATGAAAAACTGTTTTTT
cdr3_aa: CASSLASRPNEKLFF

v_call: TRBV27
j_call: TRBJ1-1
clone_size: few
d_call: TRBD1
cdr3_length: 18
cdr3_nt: TGTGCCAGCAGTTTACTAACTCCGGGACAGGGGATGAACACTGAAGCTTTCTTT
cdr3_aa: CASSLLTPGQGMNTEAFF

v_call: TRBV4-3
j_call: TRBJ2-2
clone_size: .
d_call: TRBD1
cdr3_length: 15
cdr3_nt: TGCGCCAGCAGCCGGGGGACAGGGAGGACCGGGGAGCTGTTTTTT
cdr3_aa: CASSRGTGRTGELFF

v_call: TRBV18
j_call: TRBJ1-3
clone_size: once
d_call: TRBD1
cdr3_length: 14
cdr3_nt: TGTGCCAGCTCACGGACAGGGGGCCAAGACACCATATATTTT
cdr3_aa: CASSRTGGQDTIYF

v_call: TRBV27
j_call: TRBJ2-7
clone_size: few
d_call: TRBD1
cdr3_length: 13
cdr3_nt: TGTGCCAGCAGTTTGGGACAGTCCTACGAGCAGTACTTC
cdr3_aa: CASSLGQSYEQYF

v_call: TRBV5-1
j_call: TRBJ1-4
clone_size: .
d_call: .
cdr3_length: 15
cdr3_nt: TGCGCCAGCAGCGGCCAACAGGCCACTAATGAAAAACTGTTTTTT
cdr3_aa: CASSGQQATNEKLFF

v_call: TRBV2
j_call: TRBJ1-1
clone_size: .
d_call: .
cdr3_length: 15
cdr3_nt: TGTGCCAGCAGGCCCATCAGGGGAGCTATGATAGGGGCTTTCTTT
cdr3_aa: CASRPIRGAMIGAFF

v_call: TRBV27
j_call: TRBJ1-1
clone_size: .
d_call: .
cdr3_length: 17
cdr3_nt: TGTGCCAGCATATCGGGCACAGGGTGGGGAAGAAGGACTGAAGCTTTCTTT
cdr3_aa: CASISGTGWGRRTEAFF

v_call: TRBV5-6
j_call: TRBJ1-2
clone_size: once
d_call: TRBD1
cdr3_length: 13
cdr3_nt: TGTGCCAGCAGCCGGGACAGGGCTTATGGCTACACCTTC
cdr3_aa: CASSRDRAYGYTF

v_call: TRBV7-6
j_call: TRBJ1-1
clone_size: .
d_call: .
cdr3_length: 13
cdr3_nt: TGTGCCAGCAGCTACCGGGAAAACACTGAAGCTTTCTTT
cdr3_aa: CASSYRENTEAFF

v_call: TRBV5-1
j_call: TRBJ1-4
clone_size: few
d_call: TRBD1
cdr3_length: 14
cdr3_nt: TGCGCCAGCAGCTTCACAGGGGATGGGGAAAAACTGTTTTTT
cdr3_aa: CASSFTGDGEKLFF

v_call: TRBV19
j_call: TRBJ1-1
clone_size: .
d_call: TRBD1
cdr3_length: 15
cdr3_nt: TGTGCCAGTAGTCCCCGGGACAGGGGTTACACTGAAGCTTTCTTT
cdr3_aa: CASSPRDRGYTEAFF

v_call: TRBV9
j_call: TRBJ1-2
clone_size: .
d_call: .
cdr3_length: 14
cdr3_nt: TGTGCCAGCAGCGTAGCTTTACGGAGCTATGGCTACACCTTC
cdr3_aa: CASSVALRSYGYTF

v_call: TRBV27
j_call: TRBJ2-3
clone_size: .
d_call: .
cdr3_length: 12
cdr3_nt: TGTGCCAGCAGTACACACACAGATACGCAGTATTTT
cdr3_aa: CASSTHTDTQYF

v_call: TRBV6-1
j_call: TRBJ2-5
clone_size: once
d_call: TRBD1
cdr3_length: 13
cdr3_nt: TGTGCCAGCAGAGGACAGGGAACAGAGACCCAGTACTTC
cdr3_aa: CASRGQGTETQYF

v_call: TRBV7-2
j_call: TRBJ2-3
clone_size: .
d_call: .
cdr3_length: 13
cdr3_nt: TGTGCCAGCAGCCCTTTCAAGCCGGATACGCAGTATTTT
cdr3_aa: CASSPFKPDTQYF

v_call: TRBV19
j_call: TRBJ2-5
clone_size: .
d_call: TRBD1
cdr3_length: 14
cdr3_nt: TGTGCCAGTAGCCCTACAGGGGCCCCAGAGACCCAGTACTTC
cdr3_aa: CASSPTGAPETQYF

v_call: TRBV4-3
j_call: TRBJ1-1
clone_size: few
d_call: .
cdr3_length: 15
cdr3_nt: TGCGCCAGCAGCCATACCTACTCGGTGAACACTGAAGCTTTCTTT
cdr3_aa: CASSHTYSVNTEAFF

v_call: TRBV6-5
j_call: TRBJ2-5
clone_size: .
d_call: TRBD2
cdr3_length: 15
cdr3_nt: TGTGCCAGCAGTACCCTAGCGGGGGGGCAAGAGACCCAGTACTTC
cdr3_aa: CASSTLAGGQETQYF

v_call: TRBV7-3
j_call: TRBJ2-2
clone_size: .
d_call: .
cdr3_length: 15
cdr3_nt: TGTGCCAGCAGCTCAGTGACTCCCAACACCGGGGAGCTGTTTTTT
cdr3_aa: CASSSVTPNTGELFF

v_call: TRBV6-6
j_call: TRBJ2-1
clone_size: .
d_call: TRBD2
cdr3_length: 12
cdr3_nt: TGTGCCAGCAGTTCCGGGGGGGGTGAGCAGTTCTTC
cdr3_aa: CASSSGGGEQFF

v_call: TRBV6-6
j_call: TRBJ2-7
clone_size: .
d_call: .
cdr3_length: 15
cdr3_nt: TGTGCCAGCAGTCTGGACAGCAGAAGCTCCTACGAGCAGTACTTC
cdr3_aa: CASSLDSRSSYEQYF

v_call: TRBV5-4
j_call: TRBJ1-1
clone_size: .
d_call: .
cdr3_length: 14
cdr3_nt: TGTGCCAGCAGCTTGGACAGGGTGAACACTGAAGCTTTCTTT
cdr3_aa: CASSLDRVNTEAFF

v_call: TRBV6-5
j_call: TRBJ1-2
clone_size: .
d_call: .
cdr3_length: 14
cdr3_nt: TGTGCCAGCAGTAGGGGCTCAGCGCGCTATGGCTACACCTTC
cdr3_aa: CASSRGSARYGYTF

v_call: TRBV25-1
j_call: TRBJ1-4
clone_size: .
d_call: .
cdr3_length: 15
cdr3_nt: TGTGCCAGCAGTCCCCACACCCCAACTAATGAAAAACTGTTTTTT
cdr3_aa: CASSPHTPTNEKLFF

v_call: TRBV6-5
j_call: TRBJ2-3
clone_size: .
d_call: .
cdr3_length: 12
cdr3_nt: TGTGCCAGCAGCCGGGGTACGGATACGCAGTATTTT
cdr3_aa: CASSRGTDTQYF

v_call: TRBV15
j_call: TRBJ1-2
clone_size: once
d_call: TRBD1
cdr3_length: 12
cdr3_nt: TGTGCCACCAGCTCAAACAGGGGAGGCTACACCTTC
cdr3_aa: CATSSNRGGYTF

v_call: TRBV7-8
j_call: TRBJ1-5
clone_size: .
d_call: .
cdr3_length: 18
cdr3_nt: TGTGCCAGCAGCTTAGCGTTAGCCGGAGGGCAGCCTCATCAGCCCCAGCATTTT
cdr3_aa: CASSLALAGGQPHQPQHF

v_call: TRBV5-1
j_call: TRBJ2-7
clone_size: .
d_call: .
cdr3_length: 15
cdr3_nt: TGCGCCAGCAGCTTGGCGGCAGGTGTCTCCTACGAGCAGTACTTC
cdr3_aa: CASSLAAGVSYEQYF

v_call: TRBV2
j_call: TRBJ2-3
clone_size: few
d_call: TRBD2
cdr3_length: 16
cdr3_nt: TGTGCCAGCAGTGAAGAGCGGGGGGACCTCACAGATACGCAGTATTTT
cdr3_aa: CASSEERGDLTDTQYF

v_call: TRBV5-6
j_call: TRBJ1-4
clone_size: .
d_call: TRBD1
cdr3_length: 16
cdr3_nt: TGTGCCAGCAGCTTGGCGACAGGGGGCCGCGGTGAAAAACTGTTTTTT
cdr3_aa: CASSLATGGRGEKLFF

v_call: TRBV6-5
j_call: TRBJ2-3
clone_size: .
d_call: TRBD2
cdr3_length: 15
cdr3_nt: TGTGCCAGCGGACTAGCGGGGGGCGGGGCAGATACGCAGTATTTT
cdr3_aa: CASGLAGGGADTQYF

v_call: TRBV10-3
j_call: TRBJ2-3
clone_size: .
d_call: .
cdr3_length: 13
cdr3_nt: TGTGCCATCAGTGATGCGAGCATAGATACGCAGTATTTT
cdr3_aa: CAISDASIDTQYF

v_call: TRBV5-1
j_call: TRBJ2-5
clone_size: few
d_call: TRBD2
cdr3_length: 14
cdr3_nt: TGCGCCAGCAGCTTGGCGCTAGCGGGGGAGACCCAGTACTTC
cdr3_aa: CASSLALAGETQYF

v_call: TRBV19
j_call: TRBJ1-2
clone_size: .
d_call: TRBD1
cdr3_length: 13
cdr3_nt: TGTGCCAGTAGTGCGGGACAGGACTATGGCTACACCTTC
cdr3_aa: CASSAGQDYGYTF

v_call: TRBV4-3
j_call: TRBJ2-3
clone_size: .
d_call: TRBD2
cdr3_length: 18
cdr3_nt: TGCGCCAGCAGCCAAGAGAGAGGTCTAGCGGGGGTAGAGGATACGCAGTATTTT
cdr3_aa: CASSQERGLAGVEDTQYF

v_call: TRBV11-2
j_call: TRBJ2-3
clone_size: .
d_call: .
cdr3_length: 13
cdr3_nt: TGTGCCAGCAGTTGGAGGGACACAGATACGCAGTATTTT
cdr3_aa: CASSWRDTDTQYF

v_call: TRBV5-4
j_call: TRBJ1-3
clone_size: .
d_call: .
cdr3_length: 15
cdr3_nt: TGTGCCAGCAGCCTATCTTTAGGGGCTGGAAACACCATATATTTT
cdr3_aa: CASSLSLGAGNTIYF